A selection of T cell receptor beta chains follows, all from one sample in a study of shared clonotypes between healthy human individuals. Sequencing was performed with immunoSEQ multiplex PCR; in TCRdb, only in-frame clones are kept and a portion is missing. Of more than 550,000 clones listed, around 92% are singletons. The sample taken for sequencing was naive CD8+ T cells sorted from blood. The receptors originated from a man under 40 in good health. Both conserved end residues are part of each CDR3. Each record gives: D gene, J gene, V gene, CDR3 length, clone size, CDR3 DNA, CDR3 protein. A D gene is named only where the DNA matches it firmly. Clone size appears in some rows only: once, few, many, or a class for an expanded clone.

>.|TRBJ2-7|TRBV9|14|.
TGTGCCAGCAGCCCCGGGGGCAACTCCTACGAGCAGTACTTC
CASSPGGNSYEQYF
>.|TRBJ2-7|TRBV6-5|14|.
TGTGCCAGCAGTTATGGAGTCTCTGGCTACGAGCAGTACTTC
CASSYGVSGYEQYF
>.|TRBJ2-1|TRBV9|15|.
TGTGCCAGCAGCGGAGGTCCTTTAATAACCGGTGAGCAGTTCTTC
CASSGGPLITGEQFF
>TRBD1|TRBJ2-3|TRBV5-1|16|.
TGCGCCAGCAGCTTTAGGGGCAGGGGGCTGACAGATACGCAGTATTTT
CASSFRGRGLTDTQYF
>.|TRBJ2-7|TRBV15|18|.
TGTGCCACCAGCAGAGCCTCCCCCACCGGATCAGTTCCCTACGAGCAGTACTTC
CATSRASPTGSVPYEQYF
>.|TRBJ2-5|TRBV11-2|12|.
TGTGCCAGCAGCTTCCCTTCAGAGACCCAGTACTTC
CASSFPSETQYF
>.|TRBJ2-1|TRBV7-8|17|.
TGTGCCAGCAGACTTTTGCCCGGACAGTCCTCCTACAATGAGCAGTTCTTC
CASRLLPGQSSYNEQFF
>.|TRBJ2-1|TRBV7-2|16|.
TGTGCCAGCAGCTTTCTAGCCCTGGCCTCCTACAATGAGCAGTTCTTC
CASSFLALASYNEQFF
>TRBD1|TRBJ2-3|TRBV2|14|once
TGTGCCAGCAGGGGGGGACAGGGTCACGATACGCAGTATTTT
CASRGGQGHDTQYF
>TRBD2|TRBJ2-1|TRBV29-1|14|.
TGCAGCGTTGAAGGCGGGAGGGCCGGGTATGAGCAGTTCTTC
CSVEGGRAGYEQFF
>.|TRBJ2-5|TRBV9|16|once
TGTGCCAGCAGCCCAGGGGAGGGAGGGGGCCGAGAGACCCAGTACTTC
CASSPGEGGGRETQYF
>.|TRBJ2-1|TRBV13|15|.
TGTGCCAGCAGCGAACGGGACTCGAACCCAAACGAGCAGTTCTTC
CASSERDSNPNEQFF
>.|TRBJ1-3|TRBV2|15|.
TGTGCCAGCAGTGAGGACAGCAGCTCTGGAAACACCATATATTTT
CASSEDSSSGNTIYF
>.|TRBJ2-3|TRBV4-1|16|.
TGCGCCAGCAGCCAAGTGGCTAGCAGAAGCACAGATACGCAGTATTTT
CASSQVASRSTDTQYF
>.|TRBJ2-7|TRBV14|14|.
TGTGCCAGCAGCCAAGCGAACAGGGTCTACGAGCAGTACTTC
CASSQANRVYEQYF
>.|TRBJ2-7|TRBV19|15|.
TGTGCCAGTAGTATGTTGGCGGGAAGAACCTACGAGCAGTACTTC
CASSMLAGRTYEQYF
>TRBD2|TRBJ2-7|TRBV5-1|14|.
TGCGCCAGCAGCTTGGTGGGAGGGAGCTACGAGCAGTACTTC
CASSLVGGSYEQYF
>.|TRBJ2-1|TRBV11-2|16|once
TGTGCCAGCAGCTCTTTAATACAGGGATCCTACAATGAGCAGTTCTTC
CASSSLIQGSYNEQFF
>.|TRBJ2-2|TRBV5-6|15|.
TGTGCCAGCAGCCGTGAAGTACCGAGCACCGGGGAGCTGTTTTTT
CASSREVPSTGELFF
>TRBD2|TRBJ2-1|TRBV27|13|.
TGTGCCAGCAGTAGGGGACTAGCCGATGAGCAGTTCTTC
CASSRGLADEQFF
>.|TRBJ2-1|TRBV7-9|13|.
TGTGCCAGCAGCTTGGGACTCTGGGATGAGCAGTTCTTC
CASSLGLWDEQFF
>TRBD1|TRBJ1-5|TRBV27|18|.
TGTGCCAGCAGTTCTCTAGGGACAGGGTGGGATAGCAATCAGCCCCAGCATTTT
CASSSLGTGWDSNQPQHF
>.|TRBJ2-7|TRBV6-1|15|.
TGTGCCAGCAGTCAGTTATTGGAACTCACCTACGAGCAGTACTTC
CASSQLLELTYEQYF
>.|TRBJ2-7|TRBV9|14|.
TGTGCCAGCAGCACCCCTGGAAACCCCTACGAGCAGTACTTC
CASSTPGNPYEQYF
>.|TRBJ1-5|TRBV5-1|13|large
TGCGCCAGCAGCTGGGAGGGGGATCAGCCCCAGCATTTT
CASSWEGDQPQHF
>TRBD2|TRBJ2-7|TRBV7-2|16|.
TGTGCCAGCAGCTTAGCTGGGACTATCAGCTCCTACGAGCAGTACTTC
CASSLAGTISSYEQYF
>.|TRBJ1-4|TRBV27|15|.
TGTGCCAGCAGTTTGGGGGGACGGGGGTATGAAAAACTGTTTTTT
CASSLGGRGYEKLFF
>.|TRBJ1-1|TRBV2|12|.
TGTGCCCGACTCGCCTTAAACACTGAAGCTTTCTTT
CARLALNTEAFF
>TRBD1|TRBJ2-3|TRBV5-5|16|.
TGTGCCAGCACGCGGACAGGTCCTAAGAGCACAGATACGCAGTATTTT
CASTRTGPKSTDTQYF
>.|TRBJ2-5|TRBV29-1|16|.
TGCAGCGTTGATCTTGGGGGCGCGGGAAGTAGGGAGACCCAGTACTTC
CSVDLGGAGSRETQYF
>.|TRBJ2-7|TRBV1|17|.
TGCACCAGCAGCCAACCCTCCGGAGATGGGAACTCCTACGAGCAGTACTTC
CTSSQPSGDGNSYEQYF
>TRBD2|TRBJ2-1|TRBV7-9|15|.
TGTGCCAGCAGCTTAGTCCCCAGCGGGAGTGGTGAGCAGTTCTTC
CASSLVPSGSGEQFF
>TRBD2|TRBJ2-1|TRBV7-8|12|.
TGTGCCAGCAGCTCTAGCGGTTTTGAGCAGTTCTTC
CASSSSGFEQFF
>.|TRBJ2-1|TRBV7-8|17|.
TGTGCCAGCAGTCTGGCTCATTTCGGGGAGTCGAGCAATGAGCAGTTCTTC
CASSLAHFGESSNEQFF
>.|TRBJ2-7|TRBV4-1|15|.
TGCGCCAGCAGCCAAGATGGGGGAGAAGTACGCGAGCAGTACTTC
CASSQDGGEVREQYF
>.|TRBJ1-1|TRBV29-1|13|.
TGCAGCGCGTTACCGACCTTGAGCACTGAAGCTTTCTTT
CSALPTLSTEAFF
>TRBD2|TRBJ2-5|TRBV7-9|16|.
TGTGCCAGCAGCCCAGGACTAGCCAAAGACCAAGAGACCCAGTACTTC
CASSPGLAKDQETQYF
>.|TRBJ2-1|TRBV6-5|13|.
TGTGCCAGCAGTTACCCAGGAGCGAGTGAGCAGTTCTTC
CASSYPGASEQFF
>.|TRBJ1-3|TRBV11-2|17|.
TGTGCCAGCAGCTTACTTTCGGAAGGGACGGGTGGAAACACCATATATTTT
CASSLLSEGTGGNTIYF
>.|TRBJ2-5|TRBV19|13|.
TGTGCCAGTAGGTCCGCTAGCAGAGAGACCCAGTACTTC
CASRSASRETQYF